The TCR beta chain under discussion was sequenced for a study of blood T cell repertoires in COVID-19 (dated by TCRdb to about 2020). Some background on the complete study: Samples from collaborators originated in the United States, Italy and Spain and spanned both the acute and convalescent phases of COVID-19. The prospective study material was composed of cDNA or gDNA derived from T cells, B-cell-depleted T cells, or PBMCs. The dataset comprised deeply sampled blood TCRbeta repertoires from subjects exposed to, actively infected with, or recovered from COVID-19. A freely available public database, intended as a resource for researchers studying the immune response to SARS-CoV-2, is where the repertoires were released. The samples were drawn from two sources: the first 160 participants of the ongoing ImmuneRACE study, and 1,200 or so subjects contributed by 6 global collaborators. The sample metadata nearly always contained a de-identified subject ID, COVID-19 status, age in years and sex. HLA class I and class II types, where available, came from metadata supplied by the sample provider rather than from assay-based typing.

The immunoSEQ Assay, a bias-controlled multiplex PCR, was used to amplify TCRbeta CDR3 regions from genomic DNA. The study's own analysis went as follows. Nucleated cell counts per sample were estimated from amplification of reference gene primers within the assay. To quantify the absolute abundance of each unique TCRbeta CDR3 rearrangement, sequence reads were collapsed and filtered. For each sample, productive Simpson clonality was calculated as the square root of Simpson's diversity index over productive rearrangements. TCRdb limited this immuneACCESS table to in-frame rearrangements with V and J called. A share of clones is missing; checked studies link under half to unresolved V genes, and the rest is unexplained. V, J and clone size are taken as reported in that table, and D and trimming were inferred from the DNA itself. The sample records 75,000 or so clones, 88% of which are singletons. Jointly, the top ten make up approximately 7.4% of the sample.

Whole blood was collected in K2EDTA tubes by collaborating institutions according to the institutions' own protocols. For TCRbeta analysis, collaborators shipped samples in one of three forms: frozen whole blood, isolated PBMCs, or DNA extracted from either of those sample types. With regard to this clone: The specificity of this receptor is unknown. One base away there is no much larger clone; base qualities are not given.

Here is what the overall study found, with its caveats: The amount of clinical and demographic metadata varied by source and participant and was provided uncurated.

The receptor was derived from a man in his sixties or seventies with acute or convalescent COVID-19. The sample comprised peripheral blood.

At the DNA level, the sequence is TGTGCCAGCAGCTCTTTTCTAGCGGGAGTTCATGAGCAGTTCTTC. The translation is CASSSFLAGVHEQFF. The chain uses TRBV11-2 and TRBJ2-1, with 10 bases aligning to TRBD2. Including cysteine and phenylalanine, the CDR3 has 15 amino acids. Only CDR3 DNA is held: 45 bases, read in frame from base 1. As encoded in the germline V gene, CDR1 is SGHAT while CDR2 is FQNNGV. Here V drops 4 bases and J drops 8 bases, and the junction holds 8 bases not matched to any gene.